One and the same sample provided the 8 T cell receptor beta chains below, sequenced in a study of T-cell memory formation after mild COVID-19. TCRdb recomputed calls from the 5' RACE reads with MiXCR, one row per CDR3 protein. The sample gives under 550,000 distinct CDR3 sequences, 15% to 20% of which show up once; around a fifth is in the top ten. The sequencing input was PBMCs or a T cell subset sorted from them (not recorded which). These receptor sequences come from a man aged 18 to 35 who had mild COVID-19 (a few samples of this study predate the infection). Cell type and time point are not known.

V and J are TRBV20-1 and TRBJ2-3; 7 bases are a match to TRBD2. This CDR3 comprises 14 residues. Germline assignment: CDR1 DFQATT and CDR2 SNEGSKA (reference sequence). V lost 3 bases, J lost 2 bases, and 5 bases stayed unmatched. CDR3 protein: CSASLGGITDTQYF. For the CDR3, the DNA is TGCAGTGCTAGTCTCGGGGGGATCACAGATACGCAGTATTTT.

The V and J genes are TRBV5-4 and TRBJ1-1, with D perhaps TRBD1 (5 bases). Germline V gene lookup returns CDR1 SGHNT and CDR2 YYREEE (reference sequence). V lost 3 bases, J lost 7 bases, and 13 bases lay in between. The CDR3 runs 13 residues. In nucleotides, the CDR3 is TGTGCCAGCAGCTGGGGAAGGGACGGTGAAGCTTTCTTT. The encoded protein is CASSWGRDGEAFF.

The rearrangement uses TRBV19 and TRBJ2-2; 7 bases are shared with TRBD2. Germline CDR1 is LNHDA and CDR2 is SQIVND (reference sequence). V gave up 3 bases and J gave up 3 bases; unmatched junction bases: 4. This CDR3 has 15 amino acids. CDR3 nucleotides: TGTGCCAGTAGTATCCAGCGGGGTTACACCGGGGAGCTGTTTTTT. Translation gives CASSIQRGYTGELFF.

This clonotype has only a few counts. The chain carries TRBV4-1 and TRBJ2-2; no firm D call. The CDR3 sequence is 15 residues long. The germline CDR1 and CDR2 sequences are MGHRA and YSYEKL. Deletions cut 4 bases from V and 2 bases from J, with 11 bases between. The CDR3 bases are TGCGCCAGCAGCCGTGAAGGGCTCAACACCGGGGAGCTGTTTTTT. It translates to CASSREGLNTGELFF.

The chain couples TRBV7-2 to TRBJ1-4, with D unclear. Germline CDR1 and CDR2: SGHTA and FQGNSA. The V end lost 6 bases, the J end lost 8 bases, and 19 bases lay between the germline ends. The CDR3 covers 15 residues. The CDR3 sequence: CASSLWAPPAEKLFF. The CDR3 coding sequence is TGTGCCAGCAGTTTATGGGCCCCTCCTGCGGAAAAACTGTTTTTT.

In this sample, this clonotype turned up a few times. This chain connects TRBV12-3 or TRBV12-4 to TRBJ1-2; a weak D match, TRBD1 (5 bases). Trimming took off 2 bases at V and 4 bases at J, with 11 bases between the two ends. The CDR3 loop spans 14 amino acids. The CDR3, as DNA: TGTGCCAGCAGTTTACCAGGGTGGTCCTATGGCTACACCTTC. Its protein is CASSLPGWSYGYTF.

In this sample, this clonotype turned up many times. This chain links TRBV6-6 with TRBJ1-3; D uncertain. V lost 8 bases, J lost 8 bases, and 13 bases lay in between. Per germline, CDR1 MNHNY and CDR2 SVGAGI (reference sequence). The CDR3 has 12 residues. CDR3 nucleotide sequence: TGTGCCAGCGTCGCGGTTTCCGACACCATATATTTT. Translated, it gives CASVAVSDTIYF.

The sample holds a few counts of this clonotype. The chain couples TRBV20-1 to TRBJ1-1; D not certain. The V and J ends lost 6 bases and 11 bases respectively, with 16 bases between them. This CDR3 has 11 amino acids. Germline values: CDR1 DFQATT, CDR2 SNEGSKA (reference sequence). CDR3: CSAKPSGDAFF. The CDR3 DNA reads TGCAGTGCCAAACCGAGTGGGGATGCTTTCTTT.